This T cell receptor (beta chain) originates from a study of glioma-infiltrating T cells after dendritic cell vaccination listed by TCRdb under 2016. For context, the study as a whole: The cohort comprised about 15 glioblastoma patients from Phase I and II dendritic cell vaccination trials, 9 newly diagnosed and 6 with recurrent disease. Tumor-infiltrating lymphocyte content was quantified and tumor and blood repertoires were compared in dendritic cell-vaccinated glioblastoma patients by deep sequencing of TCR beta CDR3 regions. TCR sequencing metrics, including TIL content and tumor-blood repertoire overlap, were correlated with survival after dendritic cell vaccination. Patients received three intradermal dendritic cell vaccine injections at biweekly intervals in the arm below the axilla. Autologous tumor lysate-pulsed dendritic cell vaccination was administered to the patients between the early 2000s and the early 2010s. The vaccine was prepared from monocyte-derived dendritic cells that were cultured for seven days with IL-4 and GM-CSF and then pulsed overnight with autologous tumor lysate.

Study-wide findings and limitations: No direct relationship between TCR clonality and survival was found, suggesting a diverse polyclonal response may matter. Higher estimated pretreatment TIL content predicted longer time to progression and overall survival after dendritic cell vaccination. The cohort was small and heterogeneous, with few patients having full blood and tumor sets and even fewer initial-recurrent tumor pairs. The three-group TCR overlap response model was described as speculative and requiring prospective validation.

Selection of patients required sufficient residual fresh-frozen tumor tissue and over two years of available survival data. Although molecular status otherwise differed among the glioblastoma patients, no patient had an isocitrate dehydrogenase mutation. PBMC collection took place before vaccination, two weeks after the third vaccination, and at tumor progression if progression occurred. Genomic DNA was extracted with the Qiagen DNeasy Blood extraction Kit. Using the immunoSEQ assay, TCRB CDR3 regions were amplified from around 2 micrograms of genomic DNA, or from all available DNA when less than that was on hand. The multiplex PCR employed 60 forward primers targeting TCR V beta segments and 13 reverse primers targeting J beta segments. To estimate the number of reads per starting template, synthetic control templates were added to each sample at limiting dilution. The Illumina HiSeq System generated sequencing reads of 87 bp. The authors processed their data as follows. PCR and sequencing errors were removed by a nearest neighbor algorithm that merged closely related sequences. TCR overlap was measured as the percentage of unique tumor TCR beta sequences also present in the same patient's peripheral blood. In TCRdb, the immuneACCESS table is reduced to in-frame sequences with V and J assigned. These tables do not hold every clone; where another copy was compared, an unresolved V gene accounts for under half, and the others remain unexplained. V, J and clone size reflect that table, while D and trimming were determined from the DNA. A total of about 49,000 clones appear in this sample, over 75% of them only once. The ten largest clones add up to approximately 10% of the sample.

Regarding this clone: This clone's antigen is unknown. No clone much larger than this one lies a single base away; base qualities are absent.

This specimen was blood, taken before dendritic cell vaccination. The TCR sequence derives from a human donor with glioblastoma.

The CDR3 region has the sequence CASSFRGRTNQPQHF. The DNA sequence follows: TGTGCCAGCAGTTTTCGAGGACGGACTAATCAGCCCCAGCATTTT. The V and J genes are TRBV28 and TRBJ1-5; the D gene cannot be named for sure. V gives up 3 bases and J gives up 4 bases, and the segment between their germline ends measures 13 bases. CDR1 is given as MDHEN and CDR2 as SYDVKM, both from the germline V gene. The CDR3, from cysteine to phenylalanine, totals 15 residues. This entry keeps only the CDR3 DNA: 45 bases, framed from base 1. Where the CDR3 stops, the reference TRBV28 and TRBJ1-5 genes take over; the full variable domain is DVKVTQSSRYLVKRTGEKVFLECVQDMDHENMFWYRQDPGLGLRLIYFSYDVKMKEKGDIPEGYSVSREKKERFSLILESASTNQTSMYLCASSFRGRTNQPQHFGDGTRLSIL.